Listed below are T cell receptor beta chains from one sample, sequenced in a study of blood T cell repertoires in COVID-19. TCRdb's copy holds only in-frame clones and misses some; the assay was immunoSEQ multiplex PCR. The table shows around 140,000 clones, with around 89% occurring only once. Material: peripheral blood. The receptors originated from a man aged 45 to 65 with active or convalescent COVID-19. CDR3s include the opening cysteine and the closing phenylalanine or tryptophan. D genes are given only for firm matches. Where a row states a size, it is once, few, many or the class of an expanded clone; other rows omit it.

v_gene: TRBV2
abundance: -
d_gene: -
j_gene: TRBJ1-2
CDR3aa: CASSESYGYTF
CDR3nt: TGTGCCAGCAGTGAGAGCTATGGCTACACCTTC

v_gene: TRBV11-2
abundance: -
d_gene: TRBD1
j_gene: TRBJ1-6
CDR3aa: CASSPGQNNSPLHF
CDR3nt: TGTGCCAGCAGCCCGGGACAGAATAATTCACCCCTCCACTTT

v_gene: TRBV28
abundance: once
d_gene: TRBD1
j_gene: TRBJ1-1
CDR3aa: CASSLPRGTEAFF
CDR3nt: TGTGCCAGCAGTTTACCCAGGGGGACTGAAGCTTTCTTT

v_gene: TRBV19
abundance: -
d_gene: TRBD2
j_gene: TRBJ2-1
CDR3aa: CASSTRTSGTYNEQFF
CDR3nt: TGTGCCAGTAGTACCCGGACTAGCGGGACTTACAATGAGCAGTTCTTC

v_gene: TRBV2
abundance: -
d_gene: -
j_gene: TRBJ1-3
CDR3aa: CASRGVRSGNTIYF
CDR3nt: TGTGCCAGCAGAGGGGTACGGTCTGGAAACACCATATATTTT

v_gene: TRBV24-1
abundance: -
d_gene: -
j_gene: TRBJ2-1
CDR3aa: CATAGGNSPYNEQFF
CDR3nt: TGTGCCACGGCCGGAGGGAACAGTCCGTACAATGAGCAGTTCTTC

v_gene: TRBV6-5
abundance: -
d_gene: -
j_gene: TRBJ1-6
CDR3aa: CASRVRSPLHF
CDR3nt: TGTGCCAGCCGGGTTCGTTCACCCCTCCACTTT

v_gene: TRBV11-2
abundance: -
d_gene: TRBD1
j_gene: TRBJ2-5
CDR3aa: CASSPGTAQETQYF
CDR3nt: TGTGCCAGCAGCCCCGGGACAGCCCAAGAGACCCAGTACTTC

v_gene: TRBV6-5
abundance: few
d_gene: TRBD1
j_gene: TRBJ1-2
CDR3aa: CASKRGQGLDGYTF
CDR3nt: TGTGCCAGCAAGAGGGGACAGGGATTGGATGGCTACACCTTC

v_gene: TRBV4-2
abundance: -
d_gene: TRBD1
j_gene: TRBJ2-7
CDR3aa: CASSQEGQPMQQYF
CDR3nt: TGTGCCAGCAGCCAAGAGGGACAGCCTATGCAGCAGTACTTC

v_gene: TRBV6-5
abundance: -
d_gene: TRBD1
j_gene: TRBJ2-3
CDR3aa: CASSHRTGPTDTQYF
CDR3nt: TGTGCCAGCAGCCACAGGACAGGTCCCACAGATACGCAGTATTTT

v_gene: TRBV30
abundance: -
d_gene: -
j_gene: TRBJ1-2
CDR3aa: CAWRAGNYGYTF
CDR3nt: TGTGCCTGGAGGGCGGGAAACTATGGCTACACCTTC

v_gene: TRBV18
abundance: -
d_gene: -
j_gene: TRBJ1-1
CDR3aa: CASSPRILDFDTEAFF
CDR3nt: TGTGCCAGCTCACCCCGGATCCTAGATTTCGACACTGAAGCTTTCTTT

v_gene: TRBV28
abundance: -
d_gene: -
j_gene: TRBJ1-6
CDR3aa: CASSSRTTRGSPLHF
CDR3nt: TGTGCCAGCAGTTCCAGGACAACACGGGGGTCACCCCTCCACTTT

v_gene: TRBV6-2/TRBV6-3
abundance: -
d_gene: -
j_gene: TRBJ2-7
CDR3aa: CASSYTYEQYF
CDR3nt: TGTGCCAGCAGTTACACTTACGAGCAGTACTTC

v_gene: TRBV19
abundance: -
d_gene: TRBD1
j_gene: TRBJ1-2
CDR3aa: CASMPGGRVYGYTF
CDR3nt: TGTGCCAGTATGCCAGGGGGCCGTGTCTATGGCTACACCTTC

v_gene: TRBV7-9
abundance: -
d_gene: -
j_gene: TRBJ1-5
CDR3aa: CASTFGGDQPQHF
CDR3nt: TGTGCCAGCACCTTCGGGGGGGATCAGCCCCAGCATTTT

v_gene: TRBV5-8
abundance: -
d_gene: -
j_gene: TRBJ2-1
CDR3aa: CASSLGRGHYNEQFF
CDR3nt: TGTGCCAGCAGCTTGGGGAGGGGGCACTACAATGAGCAGTTCTTC

v_gene: TRBV19
abundance: -
d_gene: TRBD2
j_gene: TRBJ2-7
CDR3aa: CASSVLGLAGGIPYEQYF
CDR3nt: TGTGCCAGTAGTGTCCTGGGACTAGCGGGGGGAATTCCGTACGAGCAGTACTTC

v_gene: TRBV27
abundance: -
d_gene: TRBD1
j_gene: TRBJ1-1
CDR3aa: CASSPRSGGTEAFF
CDR3nt: TGTGCCAGCAGTCCCCGCTCAGGGGGCACTGAAGCTTTCTTT

v_gene: TRBV30
abundance: -
d_gene: -
j_gene: TRBJ2-7
CDR3aa: CAWRRTAWDEQYF
CDR3nt: TGTGCCTGGAGGAGGACAGCCTGGGACGAGCAGTACTTC

v_gene: TRBV4-2
abundance: -
d_gene: -
j_gene: TRBJ1-2
CDR3aa: CASSQGYGVNYGYTF
CDR3nt: TGTGCCAGCAGCCAAGGGTACGGAGTTAACTATGGCTACACCTTC

v_gene: TRBV30
abundance: -
d_gene: TRBD1
j_gene: TRBJ2-7
CDR3aa: CAWSTITGTGSHEQYF
CDR3nt: TGTGCCTGGAGTACAATAACCGGGACAGGGTCTCACGAGCAGTACTTC

v_gene: TRBV5-4
abundance: -
d_gene: -
j_gene: TRBJ1-2
CDR3aa: CASSLDGLQDGYTF
CDR3nt: TGTGCCAGCAGCTTGGATGGGCTACAAGATGGCTACACCTTC

v_gene: TRBV28
abundance: -
d_gene: -
j_gene: TRBJ1-2
CDR3aa: CASSTGTLYGYTF
CDR3nt: TGTGCCAGCAGTACTGGGACTCTCTATGGCTACACCTTC

v_gene: TRBV21-1
abundance: -
d_gene: -
j_gene: TRBJ2-1
CDR3aa: CASSNLKEGTQVYNEQFF
CDR3nt: TGTGCCAGCAGCAACCTAAAGGAAGGGACACAAGTATACAATGAGCAGTTCTTC

v_gene: TRBV6-5
abundance: -
d_gene: -
j_gene: TRBJ1-1
CDR3aa: CASTSMSLRATEAFF
CDR3nt: TGTGCCAGCACATCCATGTCATTGAGGGCCACTGAAGCTTTCTTT

v_gene: TRBV28
abundance: -
d_gene: -
j_gene: TRBJ1-6
CDR3aa: CASSRTVGTYNSPLHF
CDR3nt: TGTGCCAGCAGTCGGACTGTAGGGACATATAATTCACCCCTCCACTTT

v_gene: TRBV2
abundance: few
d_gene: TRBD1
j_gene: TRBJ1-6
CDR3aa: CASSVGQDYSPLHF
CDR3nt: TGTGCCAGCAGCGTGGGACAGGACTATTCACCCCTCCACTTT

v_gene: TRBV7-8
abundance: -
d_gene: -
j_gene: TRBJ1-3
CDR3aa: CASSRSPGTSGNTIYF
CDR3nt: TGTGCCAGCAGCCGTTCACCGGGGACATCCGGAAACACCATATATTTT

v_gene: TRBV5-1
abundance: -
d_gene: TRBD1
j_gene: TRBJ1-1
CDR3aa: CASSLGGQGNTEAFF
CDR3nt: TGCGCCAGCAGCTTAGGAGGACAGGGCAACACTGAAGCTTTCTTT

v_gene: TRBV5-8
abundance: -
d_gene: -
j_gene: TRBJ1-2
CDR3aa: CASSLGNRDYGYTF
CDR3nt: TGTGCCAGCAGCTTGGGCAACCGAGACTATGGCTACACCTTC

v_gene: TRBV5-1
abundance: once
d_gene: -
j_gene: TRBJ2-1
CDR3aa: CASSLARLGSYNEQFF
CDR3nt: TGCGCCAGCAGCTTGGCGCGACTAGGCTCCTACAATGAGCAGTTCTTC

v_gene: TRBV7-8
abundance: -
d_gene: TRBD2
j_gene: TRBJ2-3
CDR3aa: CASSLISRTSTDTQYF
CDR3nt: TGTGCCAGCAGCTTAATCAGTAGGACTAGTACCGATACGCAGTATTTT

v_gene: TRBV7-6
abundance: -
d_gene: TRBD1
j_gene: TRBJ2-1
CDR3aa: CASSLTAGTGGPSSYNEQFF
CDR3nt: TGTGCCAGCAGCTTAACAGCCGGGACAGGGGGCCCTAGCTCCTACAATGAGCAGTTCTTC

v_gene: TRBV6-5
abundance: -
d_gene: -
j_gene: TRBJ2-7
CDR3aa: CASRDSPSYEQYF
CDR3nt: TGTGCCAGCAGGGACAGCCCGTCCTACGAGCAGTACTTC

v_gene: TRBV19
abundance: -
d_gene: -
j_gene: TRBJ2-5
CDR3aa: CATTQGHGETQYF
CDR3nt: TGTGCCACAACACAGGGCCACGGAGAGACCCAGTACTTC

v_gene: TRBV12-3/TRBV12-4
abundance: -
d_gene: -
j_gene: TRBJ1-2
CDR3aa: CASSWTEDYGYTF
CDR3nt: TGTGCCAGCAGTTGGACAGAGGACTATGGCTACACCTTC

v_gene: TRBV5-4
abundance: -
d_gene: -
j_gene: TRBJ1-6
CDR3aa: CASSLKQGDNSPLHF
CDR3nt: TGTGCCAGCAGCTTGAAACAGGGAGATAATTCACCCCTCCACTTT

v_gene: TRBV7-6
abundance: -
d_gene: -
j_gene: TRBJ1-1
CDR3aa: CASSPRPGLNTEAFF
CDR3nt: TGTGCCAGCAGTCCCCGCCCGGGGTTGAACACTGAAGCTTTCTTT

v_gene: TRBV4-1
abundance: -
d_gene: -
j_gene: TRBJ2-4
CDR3aa: CASSQDSSVGAKNIQYF
CDR3nt: TGCGCCAGCAGCCAAGATTCTTCTGTCGGGGCCAAAAACATTCAGTACTTC

v_gene: TRBV29-1
abundance: -
d_gene: -
j_gene: TRBJ2-1
CDR3aa: CSGSRDSTDDEQFF
CDR3nt: TGCAGCGGGAGTCGGGACTCCACGGACGATGAGCAGTTCTTC

v_gene: TRBV7-6
abundance: -
d_gene: -
j_gene: TRBJ2-1
CDR3aa: CASSPRQGSYNEQFF
CDR3nt: TGTGCCAGCAGCCCCCGGCAGGGGTCCTACAATGAGCAGTTCTTC

v_gene: TRBV5-1
abundance: few
d_gene: TRBD1
j_gene: TRBJ1-1
CDR3aa: CASSLRTGPNTEAFF
CDR3nt: TGCGCCAGCAGCTTGAGGACAGGCCCCAACACTGAAGCTTTCTTT